This T cell receptor (beta chain) was sequenced for a study of cytomegalovirus exposure and HLA in healthy donors. General study results and limits: Immune exposure information available was restricted to CMV serostatus.

As for this clone: Its antigen is undetermined.

The study ran its PCR with 60 Vbeta and 13 Jbeta primers. The protocol was immunoSEQ multiplex PCR, while the TCRdb copy is restricted to in-frame clones and leaves out a portion. The data show tens of thousands of clones, around nine tenths seen once. The source is a man aged 30-40 years in good health and CMV-seropositive. The sequenced material came from PBMCs.

Here the CDR3 DNA reads TGTGCCAGCAGTCGATCCGGACTCGGGTACGAGCAGTACTTC. The encoded protein is CASSRSGLGYEQYF. The chain recombines TRBV6-5 with TRBJ2-7, with a tentative D call TRBD2 (5 bases). V lost 5 bases, J lost 4 bases, and 15 bases lay in between. Germline V gene lookup returns CDR1 MNHEY and CDR2 SVGAGI. CDR3 length: 14 residues.